Below are 21 T cell receptor beta chains sequenced from a single sample in a study of T cells after posttransplantation cyclophosphamide. TCRdb's table, derived via immunoSEQ multiplex PCR, lists solely in-frame clones and lacks some. The sample was found to contain more than 30,000 clones, and every one recurs. The specimen sequenced was PBMCs. The receptors were gathered from a girl aged 10-17 years in good health, CMV-negative, and a related stem cell transplant donor.

This clone appeared many times. The rearrangement uses TRBV27 and TRBJ1-5, with TRBD1 matching over 7 bases. With 3 bases clipped from V and 4 bases from J, the junction kept 6 bases outside the gene matches. The CDR3 consists of 15 residues. CDR1 and CDR2 from the germline V gene are MNHEY and SMNVEV (reference sequence). CDR3 region: CASSFQGVKNQPQHF. In nucleotides, the CDR3 is TGTGCCAGCAGTTTCCAGGGGGTTAAGAATCAGCCCCAGCATTTT.

This clone occurred many times. The chain carries TRBV6-5 and TRBJ1-1; no definite D call. This CDR3 has 15 residues. CDR1 and CDR2 (germline): MNHEY, SVGAGI. V was shortened by 0 bases and J by 5 bases, with 13 bases between the two germline ends. DNA of the CDR3: TGTGCCAGCAGTTACTCCCGCGGTGGAGGGACTGAAGCTTTCTTT. Translated, it gives CASSYSRGGGTEAFF.

This clone was recorded at least ten times. This chain connects TRBV6-7 to TRBJ2-1; tentatively, D is TRBD2 (6 bases). TRBV6-7 is known as an ORF, though its function is uncertain. This CDR3 spans 14 amino acids. With 2 bases removed from V and 8 bases from J, the gap between germline ends came to 13 bases. CDR3 amino acids: CASSYQLRRDEQFF. The CDR3 DNA is TGTGCCAGCAGTTACCAGCTCCGGAGGGATGAGCAGTTCTTC.

This clone has at least ten counts. This chain links TRBV30 with TRBJ2-7; D unclear. The germline CDR1 and CDR2 sequences are GTSNPN and SVGIG (reference sequence). The ends were cut back, 2 bases at V and 2 bases at J, with 7 bases in the middle. CDR3 size: 12 residues. CDR3 DNA sequence: TGTGCCTGGAGTACCGACACCTACGAGCAGTACTTC. This translates into CAWSTDTYEQYF.

This clone was seen repeatedly, ten times or more. The V and J genes are TRBV5-1 and TRBJ2-7, with 9 positions matching TRBD2. The CDR3 is 15 amino acids. Germline values: CDR1 SGHRS, CDR2 YFSETQ. V shed 6 bases, J shed 6 bases, and the junction held 13 bases outside the gene matches. DNA of the CDR3: TGCGCCAGCACCACGGATGGGACTAGCTCCCTCGAGCAGTACTTC. This gives the protein CASTTDGTSSLEQYF. Full variable domain (rest looked up from reference TRBV5-1 and TRBJ2-7): KAGVTQTPRYLIKTRGQQVTLSCSPISGHRSVSWYQQTPGQGLQFLFEYFSETQRNKGNFPGRFSGRQFSNSRSEMNVSTLELGDSALYLCASTTDGTSSLEQYFGPGTRLTVT.

This clone was picked up many times. This rearrangement joins TRBV5-1 to TRBJ2-7, with D perhaps TRBD1 (6 bases). The CDR3 length is 14 residues. Germline V gene data show CDR1 as SGHRS and CDR2 as YFSETQ. The V end lost 1 base, the J end lost 0 bases, and 8 bases lay between the germline ends. The CDR3 loop reads CASSLRDNSYEQYF. CDR3 nucleotides: TGCGCCAGCAGCTTGAGGGACAACTCCTACGAGCAGTACTTC.

In this sample, this clone turned up a few times. V is TRBV29-1 and J is TRBJ1-3, with D possibly being TRBD1 (5 bases). Germline V lookup: CDR1 SQVTM, CDR2 ANQGSEA. Trimming pared 5 bases from V and 4 bases from J, leaving 15 bases between. The CDR3 is 14 amino acids. This CDR3 reads CSVQPRAPGNTIYF. CDR3 sequence (DNA): TGCAGCGTTCAACCCAGGGCGCCGGGAAACACCATATATTTT. Filled out from reference TRBV29-1 and TRBJ1-3, the complete variable domain reads SAVISQKPSRDICQRGTSLTIQCQVDSQVTMMFWYRQQPGQSLTLIATANQGSEATYESGFVIDKFPISRPNLTFSTLTVSNMSPEDSSIYLCSVQPRAPGNTIYFGEGSWLTVV.

In this sample, this clone turned up many times. The chain uses TRBV30 and TRBJ1-1; D possibly corresponds to TRBD1 (5 bases). In germline, CDR1 is GTSNPN, CDR2 SVGIG (reference sequence). The V gene lost 0 bases and the J gene lost 3 bases, with 5 bases spanning the gap. The CDR3 runs 12 residues. CDR3 in amino acids: CAWSVGDTEAFF. CDR3 nucleotides: TGTGCCTGGAGTGTAGGGGACACTGAAGCTTTCTTT.

The CDR3 bases are TGCGCCAGCAGCCAAGCAGGCATAAGAGCGGAGCCGTACGAGCAGTACTTC. Amino acid sequence: CASSQAGIRAEPYEQYF. The rearrangement joins TRBV4-1 to TRBJ2-7, with a tentative D call TRBD2 (5 bases). The CDR3 contains 17 residues. Germline CDR1 reads MGHRA; CDR2 reads YSYEKL. V was cut by 1 base and J by 4 bases, with 20 bases left in between.

The chain recombines TRBV2 with TRBJ1-2; D is undetermined. V was cut by 7 bases and J by 4 bases, with 13 bases left in between. The CDR3 loop spans 13 amino acids. Germline lookup yields CDR1 SNHLY and CDR2 FYNNEI. DNA of the CDR3: TGTGCCAGCATCCCACGGGGAAGCTATGGCTACACCTTC. Its translation: CASIPRGSYGYTF.

A few counts support this clone. The V call is TRBV6-5, the J call TRBJ1-2, with D uncertain. There are 13 residues in the CDR3. Trimming removed 5 bases at V and 4 bases at J, with 11 bases between. Per the germline V gene, CDR1 is MNHEY and CDR2 is SVGAGI. CDR3 coding DNA: TGTGCCAGCAGTCCGGACTTTACCTATGGCTACACCTTC. It is translated as CASSPDFTYGYTF.

V gene TRBV6-6 combines with J gene TRBJ2-1; TRBD1 agrees at 11 bases. This CDR3 is 15 amino acids long. Germline CDR1 MNHNY, CDR2 SVGAGI (reference sequence). After removal of 5 bases from V and 6 bases from J, the junction contained 6 bases not matched to a gene. DNA of the CDR3: TGTGCCAGCAGTAAACCCGGGACAGGGGGCAATGAGCAGTTCTTC. Amino acids: CASSKPGTGGNEQFF.

V gene TRBV28 combines with J gene TRBJ1-1; 9 bases align to TRBD1. This CDR3 spans 16 amino acids. In germline, CDR1 is MDHEN, CDR2 SYDVKM. The V and J ends lost 2 bases and 3 bases, in that order; junction bases with no gene match: 7. In DNA, the CDR3 is TGTGCCAGCAGTTTAAATTACAGGGGGCAGGACACTGAAGCTTTCTTT. Protein: CASSLNYRGQDTEAFF.

The table lists this clone with many counts. The V and J genes are TRBV5-1 and TRBJ1-1; D is unclear. Per the germline V gene, CDR1 is SGHRS and CDR2 is YFSETQ. This CDR3 contains 13 residues. The germline V and J ends were trimmed by 1 base and 3 bases, with 7 bases remaining between them. This CDR3 reads CASSLSQDTEAFF. CDR3 DNA sequence: TGCGCCAGCAGCTTGTCCCAGGACACTGAAGCTTTCTTT.

This clone was found many times. CDR3 bases: TGTGCCTGGAGTCTTGACGACAGGGGCAATGGCTACACCTTC. Its protein is CAWSLDDRGNGYTF. The chain joins TRBV30 to TRBJ1-2; 8 bases align to TRBD1. Per germline, CDR1 GTSNPN and CDR2 SVGIG (reference sequence). The CDR3 runs 14 residues. V was pared by 2 bases and J by 6 bases, with 8 bases of the junction left unmatched.

This clone was seen a handful of times. This rearrangement joins TRBV25-1 to TRBJ1-6; 8 positions agree with TRBD1. Losses at the gene ends were 5 bases for V and 5 bases for J; bases not matched to a gene: 8. This CDR3 has 16 residues. Per germline, CDR1 MGHDK and CDR2 SYGVNS. The CDR3 nucleotides are TGTGCCAGCAGTTCCCCTCGACAGGGGAATAATTCACCCCTCCACTTT. It encodes CASSSPRQGNNSPLHF.

This clone was counted at least ten times. This chain connects TRBV7-6 to TRBJ2-7; 12 bases align to TRBD1. Looked up from germline, CDR1 is SGHVS and CDR2 is FNYEAQ. The CDR3 covers 15 residues. The V segment lost 3 bases and the J segment 5 bases; nucleotides outside the gene matches: 5. This CDR3 is CASSFRGTGGDEQYF. The CDR3 DNA follows: TGTGCCAGCAGCTTTCGAGGGACAGGGGGCGACGAGCAGTACTTC. Complete variable domain (other parts from reference TRBV7-6 and TRBJ2-7): GAGVSQSPRYKVTKRGQDVALRCDPISGHVSLYWYRQALGQGPEFLTYFNYEAQQDKSGLPNDRFSAERPEGSISTLTIQRTEQRDSAMYRCASSFRGTGGDEQYFGPGTRLTVT.

This clone came up a few times. The chain joins TRBV5-6 to TRBJ2-3; TRBD1 might be the D (6 bases). The CDR3 runs 12 residues. The germline V gene encodes CDR1 SGHDT and CDR2 YYEEEE. The V gene lost 3 bases and the J gene lost 11 bases, with 13 bases spanning the gap. Written as DNA, the CDR3 is TGTGCCAGCAGCTCGGACAGAGAAAGGCAGTATTTT. It specifies CASSSDRERQYF.

This clone was picked up many times. The rearrangement uses TRBV4-2 and TRBJ1-1; no clear D gene. The V end was cut by 0 bases, the J end by 4 bases, with 12 bases between. This CDR3 is 15 amino acids long. In germline, CDR1 is LGHNA, CDR2 YNFKEQ. For the CDR3, the DNA is TGTGCCAGCAGCCAAGATAGGAACAGTCCCACTGAAGCTTTCTTT. Its translation: CASSQDRNSPTEAFF.

This clone occurred many times. The CDR3 region has the DNA TGTGCCTGGAGTGTAGGGACAGGGAATGAAAAACTGTTTTTT. Protein product: CAWSVGTGNEKLFF. The rearrangement uses TRBV30 and TRBJ1-4; 9 bases fit TRBD1. J lost 5 bases, V lost 0 bases, and 1 base had no gene match. The CDR3 is 14 amino acids. CDR1 is GTSNPN and CDR2 is SVGIG in the germline V gene (reference sequence).

This clone has a count of ten or more. This sequence joins TRBV4-1 and TRBJ2-2; TRBD2 agrees at 9 bases. Germline V gene lookup returns CDR1 MGHRA and CDR2 YSYEKL. With 4 bases clipped from V and 3 bases from J, the junction kept 6 bases outside the gene matches. CDR3 length equals 16 residues. The CDR3 DNA reads as TGCGCCAGCAGCCCCCTGGGACTAGCTGACACCGGGGAGCTGTTTTTT. It specifies CASSPLGLADTGELFF.